The TCR beta chain under discussion was sequenced for a study of identical twins. In this sample, this clonotype turned up a few times. V lost 3 bases and J lost 4, with 15 bases in between. Per germline, CDR1 MDHEN and CDR2 SYDVKM. The CDR3 is made up of 15 amino acids. Via MiXCR, TCRdb re-called the 5' RACE reads, giving one row per CDR3 protein. The repertoire includes more than 1.5 million distinct CDR3 sequences, under 35% of them detected once, and around 0.3% sits in the top ten. This sequence joins TRBV28 and TRBJ1-2; the D gene is possibly TRBD1 (6 bases). The TCR comes from a newborn girl in good health. Sample: cord blood. In nucleotides, the CDR3 is TGTGCCAGCAGTTTGGTCGGTCACAGGGCCTATGGCTACACCTTC. Encoded protein: CASSLVGHRAYGYTF.